This T cell receptor (beta chain) was obtained from a study of human T cells and chemical hapten exposure. Findings and limits, study-wide: TCRs exceeding 1 in 1000 frequency stayed unchanged with DPC sensitization.

Unique molecular identifiers were affixed to discrete cDNA molecules within the library. In the authors' workflow: Around 97,000 TCRs per sample was the median, with a range of roughly 23,224 to 690,600. TCRdb analysed the 5' RACE reads with MiXCR anew, one entry per CDR3 protein. What appears here as the V and J calls and clone size reflects TCRdb's work, not the paper's. Here the sample spans tens of thousands of distinct CDR3 sequences, approximately 15% being singletons. V shed 5 bases, J shed 6 bases, and the junction held 12 bases outside the gene matches. Germline values: CDR1 SGHTA, CDR2 FQGNSA. The CDR3 is 15 amino acids. Turning to this clonotype: The antigen remains undetermined.

The authors' total RNA extraction used unfractionated whole blood. V usage is TRBV7-2 and J usage is TRBJ2-5; TRBD2 matches at 7 bases. This TCR was sampled from a female donor in good health. The chain's CDR3 is CASSPFTGGKKTQYF. CDR3 sequence (DNA): TGTGCCAGCAGCCCATTTACGGGGGGTAAAAAGACCCAGTACTTC. The full variable domain, in which reference TRBV7-2 and TRBJ2-5 provide the parts outside the CDR3, is GAGVSQSPSNKVTEKGKDVELRCDPISGHTALYWYRQSLGQGLEFLIYFQGNSAPDKSGLPSDRFSAERTGGSVSTLTIQRTQQEDSAVYLCASSPFTGGKKTQYFGPGTRLLVL.